This T cell receptor (beta chain) is from a study of monozygotic twins with inflammatory bowel disease. Broader study findings: Healthy twins shared more clonotypes with others than IBD patients, most markedly active ones.

From the 5' RACE reads, TCRdb lists one entry per CDR3 protein and no DNA. The listing records around 450,000 distinct CDR3 sequences. CDR3 length: 17 residues. Germline V CDR1 and CDR2: SGDLS, YYNGEE. Comments on this clonotype: Its target is not known.

The specimen sequenced was blood. The origin of this receptor is a human donor with ulcerative colitis or Crohn's disease, or a healthy co-twin of an affected twin (not recorded which). The chain combines TRBV9 with TRBJ1-4; TCRdb picks TRBD1, but there is no DNA to check that call. This CDR3 is CASSVDATGGSNEKLFF.